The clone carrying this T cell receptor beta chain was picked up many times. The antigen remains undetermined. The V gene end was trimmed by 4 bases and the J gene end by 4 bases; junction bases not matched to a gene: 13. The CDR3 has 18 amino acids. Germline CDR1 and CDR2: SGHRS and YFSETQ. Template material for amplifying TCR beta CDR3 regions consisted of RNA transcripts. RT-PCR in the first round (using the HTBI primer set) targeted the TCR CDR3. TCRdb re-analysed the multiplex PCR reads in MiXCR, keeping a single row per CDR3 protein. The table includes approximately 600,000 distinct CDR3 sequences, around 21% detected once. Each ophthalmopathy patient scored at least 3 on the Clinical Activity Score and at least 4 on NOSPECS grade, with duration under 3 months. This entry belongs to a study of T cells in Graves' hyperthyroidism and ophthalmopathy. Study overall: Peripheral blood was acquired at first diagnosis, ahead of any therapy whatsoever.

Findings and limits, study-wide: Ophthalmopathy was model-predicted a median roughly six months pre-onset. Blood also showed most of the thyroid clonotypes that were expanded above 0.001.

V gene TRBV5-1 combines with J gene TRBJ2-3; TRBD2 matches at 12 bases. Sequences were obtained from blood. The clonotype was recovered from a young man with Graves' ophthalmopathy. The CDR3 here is CASSQRLAGAPFPDTQYF. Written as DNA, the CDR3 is TGCGCCAGCAGCCAACGACTAGCGGGAGCTCCGTTCCCAGATACGCAGTATTTT.